This T cell receptor (beta chain) was recorded in a study of early T cells in non-severe SARS-CoV-2 infection. Study in general: The input, bulk RNA from unsorted whole blood, was sequenced, and chains were unpaired.

This clonotype was picked up many times. The target antigen is unknown. Individual cDNA molecules received unique molecular identifiers during library preparation. From the 5' RACE reads, TCRdb called clonotypes with MiXCR, one entry per CDR3 protein. The profile shows 70,000 to 75,000 distinct CDR3 sequences, around 12% of them singletons. V lost 6 bases and J 1 base, leaving 6 bases between the germline ends. Germline CDR1 and CDR2: SQVTM and ANQGSEA. This CDR3 spans 11 amino acids. Findings and caveats of the study: Matching results from VDJdb favored anti-spike CD8 responses, leaving private and CD4 specificities undetected.

The sequence was obtained from an adult who was a healthcare worker with PCR-confirmed SARS-CoV-2 infection or an uninfected control (not recorded which). The sample was whole blood. The chain is built from TRBV29-1 and TRBJ1-1; D not resolved. This CDR3 is CSVEGNTEAFF. Written as DNA, the CDR3 is TGCAGCGTCGAGGGGAACACTGAAGCTTTCTTT. The full variable domain, with the rest looked up from reference TRBV29-1 and TRBJ1-1, is SAVISQKPSRDICQRGTSLTIQCQVDSQVTMMFWYRQQPGQSLTLIATANQGSEATYESGFVIDKFPISRPNLTFSTLTVSNMSPEDSSIYLCSVEGNTEAFFGQGTRLTVV.